The 23 T cell receptor beta chains below come from one sample, sequenced in a study of neoadjuvant anti-PD-1 for oral cavity cancer. Method: immunoSEQ multiplex PCR; TCRdb's copy keeps in-frame clones and lacks some. The sample has some 15,000 clones, about three fifths seen once. The source material was PBMCs, sampled before nivolumab (anti-PD-1) treatment. The receptors were sampled from a person between 40 and 79 years old with oral cavity squamous cell carcinoma.

The gene calls are TRBV19 and TRBJ2-1; 7 bases fit TRBD2. V was clipped by 9 bases and J by 0 bases; unmatched bases: 8. The germline V gene encodes CDR1 LNHDA and CDR2 SQIVND (reference sequence). The CDR3 has 15 amino acids. This CDR3 is CARTRTSISYNEQFF. The CDR3, as DNA: TGTGCCAGAACACGGACTAGTATCTCCTACAATGAGCAGTTCTTC.

V gene TRBV4-1 combines with J gene TRBJ1-5; 12 bases line up with TRBD1. This CDR3 spans 16 amino acids. Losses at the gene ends were 3 bases for V and 2 bases for J; bases not matched to a gene: 2. Looked up from germline, CDR1 is MGHRA and CDR2 is YSYEKL. The CDR3 sequence is CASSQGQGARNQPQHF. The CDR3 DNA sequence: TGCGCCAGCAGCCAGGGACAGGGGGCTCGCAATCAGCCCCAGCATTTT.

The V and J genes are TRBV7-8 and TRBJ1-6, with 7 nucleotides matching TRBD1. CDR1 and CDR2 (germline): SGHVS, FQNEAQ. This CDR3 contains 15 residues. V shed 2 bases, J shed 10 bases, and the junction held 8 bases outside the gene matches. CDR3 in DNA: TGTGCCAGCAGCTTAAGGGCAGGGGGGCACTCACCCCTCCACTTT. Its protein is CASSLRAGGHSPLHF. The variable domain in full, with the rest retrieved from reference TRBV7-8 and TRBJ1-6, is GAGVSQSPRYKVAKRGQDVALRCDPISGHVSLFWYQQALGQGPEFLTYFQNEAQLDKSGLPSDRFFAERPEGSVSTLKIQRTQQEDSAVYLCASSLRAGGHSPLHFGNGTRLTVT.

The chain couples TRBV5-4 to TRBJ2-3, with D perhaps being TRBD1 or TRBD2 (5 bases each). Germline V gene lookup returns CDR1 SGHNT and CDR2 YYREEE (reference sequence). This CDR3 is 16 amino acids long. V was trimmed by 4 bases and J by 0 bases, leaving 15 bases between them. CDR3 loop: CASSSDIWGSTDTQYF. The CDR3 nucleotides are TGTGCCAGCAGCAGCGATATTTGGGGGAGCACAGATACGCAGTATTTT.

The V call is TRBV12-5, the J call TRBJ2-3, with a possible D match to TRBD1 (5 bases). The CDR3 extends over 13 amino acids. Germline V gene sequence: CDR1 LGHNT, CDR2 FRNRAP. V was trimmed by 5 bases and J by 6 bases, leaving 12 bases between them. Here the CDR3 reads CASGLQAGDTQYF. The CDR3 DNA follows: TGTGCTAGTGGTCTCCAGGCAGGGGATACGCAGTATTTT.

This clone is classed as large. This rearrangement joins TRBV7-9 to TRBJ1-1, with D possibly being TRBD1 (6 bases). V lost 5 bases to trimming and J lost 2 bases, with 15 bases between them. The CDR3 totals 15 residues. Germline V lookup: CDR1 SEHNR, CDR2 FQNEAQ (reference sequence). CDR3 in DNA: TGTGCCAGCAGCCCTACCGGGACACTAAACACTGAAGCTTTCTTT. It yields the protein CASSPTGTLNTEAFF. Variable domain in full (rest from reference TRBV7-9 and TRBJ1-1): DTGVSQNPRHKITKRGQNVTFRCDPISEHNRLYWYRQTLGQGPEFLTYFQNEAQLEKSRLLSDRFSAERPKGSFSTLEIQRTEQGDSAMYLCASSPTGTLNTEAFFGQGTRLTVV.

The V call is TRBV5-6, the J call TRBJ2-2; 13 bases are shared with TRBD2. Per the germline V gene, CDR1 is SGHDT and CDR2 is YYEEEE. CDR3 length equals 17 residues. The J segment lost 3 bases and the V segment lost 4 bases, leaving 6 bases of the junction unmatched. Here the CDR3 reads CASSNAGLAGDTGELFF. The CDR3 bases are TGTGCCAGCAGCAACGCAGGACTAGCGGGAGACACCGGGGAGCTGTTTTTT.

V usage is TRBV2 and J usage is TRBJ2-1; D may match TRBD1 or TRBD2 (7 bases each). The V end was cut by 8 bases, the J end by 8 bases, with 19 bases between. CDR3 length: 14 residues. Germline CDR1 and CDR2: SNHLY and FYNNEI. CDR3 region: CASFRGRVGDEQFF. In DNA, the CDR3 is TGTGCCAGCTTCAGGGGGAGGGTCGGGGATGAGCAGTTCTTC.

V gene TRBV7-2 combines with J gene TRBJ2-7; no firm D call. The CDR3 has 14 residues. Germline lookup yields CDR1 SGHTA and CDR2 FQGNSA. The germline V and J ends were trimmed by 4 bases and 0 bases, with 10 bases remaining between them. CDR3 in amino acids: CASSSDHFSYEQYF. DNA of the CDR3: TGTGCCAGCAGCTCGGACCATTTCTCCTACGAGCAGTACTTC.

The rearrangement links TRBV6-6 to TRBJ1-4, with TRBD1 as a possible D gene (6 bases). Trimming left V 8 bases short and J 8 bases short, with 24 bases between. Germline V gene sequence: CDR1 MNHNY, CDR2 SVGAGI (reference sequence). The CDR3 has 16 residues. The CDR3: CASLTGGGRGPEKLFF. The DNA of the CDR3 is TGTGCCAGCCTCACAGGAGGAGGCAGGGGCCCAGAAAAACTGTTTTTT.

The gene calls are TRBV30 and TRBJ2-1, with 11 bases lining up with TRBD2. The CDR3 consists of 16 residues. Germline CDR1 GTSNPN, CDR2 SVGIG (reference sequence). V lost 0 bases, J lost 5 bases, and 6 bases stayed unmatched. As DNA, the CDR3 is TGTGCCTGGAGTGTAATACTAGCGGGAGTCAACAATGAGCAGTTCTTC. Amino acids: CAWSVILAGVNNEQFF.

This chain uses TRBV2 with TRBJ2-5; D gene unclear. The CDR3 covers 13 residues. Deletions cut 2 bases from V and 1 base from J, with 5 bases between. Germline V gene lookup returns CDR1 SNHLY and CDR2 FYNNEI. CDR3 DNA sequence: TGTGCCAGCAGTGAACTCAGCCAAGAGACCCAGTACTTC. Its translation is CASSELSQETQYF.

The chain couples TRBV6-5 to TRBJ2-3; TRBD2 agrees at 14 bases. The length of the CDR3 is 16 residues. J was trimmed by 1 base and V by 4 bases; bases with no gene match: 1. The germline gives CDR1 MNHEY, CDR2 SVGAGI. The CDR3: CASSLTSGGGTDTQYF. Here the CDR3 DNA reads TGTGCCAGCAGTTTGACTAGCGGGGGGGGCACAGATACGCAGTATTTT.

CDR3 in DNA: TGTGCCAGCAGCGTAGAGAGGGGCCCGGCGGAACAGCAGTACTTC. Protein: CASSVERGPAEQQYF. This rearrangement joins TRBV9 to TRBJ2-7, with D tentatively TRBD1 or TRBD2 (5 bases each). V shed 0 bases and J shed 8 bases, with 18 bases lying between them. The CDR3 is 15 residues long. Looked up from germline, CDR1 is SGDLS and CDR2 is YYNGEE.

The chain employs TRBV9 and TRBJ1-3; TRBD1 is a possible D gene (6 bases). V lost 2 bases, J lost 2 bases, and 11 bases lay in between. Germline V CDR1 and CDR2: SGDLS, YYNGEE. The CDR3 sequence is 15 residues long. The CDR3 region has the DNA TGTGCCAGCAGCGTGTCAGGGGAGGCTGGAAACACCATATATTTT. Translation: CASSVSGEAGNTIYF.

The chain carries TRBV5-6 and TRBJ1-2; D ambiguous. The CDR3 is 15 amino acids. V was shortened by 4 bases and J by 4 bases, with 17 bases between the two germline ends. Germline loops: CDR1 SGHDT, CDR2 YYEEEE. CDR3 protein: CASSQPGRELYGYTF. CDR3 in DNA: TGTGCCAGCAGCCAGCCGGGTCGAGAGCTCTATGGCTACACCTTC.

This clone was detected only a few times. This CDR3 is CASSPYTTSYEQYF. DNA of the CDR3: TGTGCCAGCAGTCCCTACACTACCTCCTACGAGCAGTACTTC. The genes are TRBV27 and TRBJ2-7; unclear D gene. The CDR3 loop spans 14 amino acids. Germline V CDR1 and CDR2: MNHEY, SMNVEV (reference sequence). Trimming removed 5 bases from V and 0 bases from J, with 11 bases in between.

The CDR3 DNA is TGCGCCAGCAGCCAAGAAGCGGTGGGGACTAGCGCGTTCTACGAGCAGTACTTC. Amino acid sequence: CASSQEAVGTSAFYEQYF. V is TRBV4-1 and J is TRBJ2-7; 10 nucleotides agree with TRBD2. V shed 0 bases, J shed 3 bases, and the junction held 11 bases outside the gene matches. This CDR3 region has 18 residues. Germline V gives CDR1 MGHRA, CDR2 YSYEKL.

The V gene is TRBV10-2, the J gene TRBJ1-6, with D unclear. This CDR3 has 16 amino acids. Germline CDR1 is WSHSY and CDR2 is SAAADI. Trimming took off 2 bases at V and 2 bases at J, with 10 bases between the two ends. As DNA, the CDR3 is TGCGCCAGCAGTGAGCTCCCGGGGACCTATAATTCACCCCTCCACTTT. Amino acids: CASSELPGTYNSPLHF.

The chain has TRBV29-1 and TRBJ1-4; possible D gene TRBD1, 6 bases. Trimming stripped 3 bases from V and 7 bases from J, with 15 bases between. Germline lookup yields CDR1 SQVTM and CDR2 ANQGSEA. This CDR3 contains 14 residues. The CDR3 nucleotides read TGCAGCGTTGAGGCCCGGGGGCGCGGTGAAAAACTGTTTTTT. Encoded protein: CSVEARGRGEKLFF. Together with reference TRBV29-1 and TRBJ1-4, the CDR3 gives the full variable domain: SAVISQKPSRDICQRGTSLTIQCQVDSQVTMMFWYRQQPGQSLTLIATANQGSEATYESGFVIDKFPISRPNLTFSTLTVSNMSPEDSSIYLCSVEARGRGEKLFFGSGTQLSVL.

The chain links TRBV5-1 to TRBJ1-1; D possibly corresponds to TRBD1 (5 bases). Germline CDR1 reads SGHRS; CDR2 reads YFSETQ. This CDR3 has 14 amino acids. V was trimmed by 1 base and J by 5 bases, leaving 12 bases between them. In DNA form, the CDR3 reads TGCGCCAGCAGCTTGCTGGATTGGGGGACTGAAGCTTTCTTT. Protein product: CASSLLDWGTEAFF.

The chain employs TRBV2 and TRBJ2-1; 14 positions match TRBD2. With 6 bases clipped from V and 1 base from J, the junction kept 11 bases outside the gene matches. The CDR3 covers 19 residues. From germline, CDR1 is SNHLY and CDR2 FYNNEI. This chain's CDR3 is CASRGTSGSSLPSYNEQFF. CDR3 bases: TGTGCCAGCAGGGGGACTAGCGGGAGTTCATTACCGTCCTACAATGAGCAGTTCTTC.

This clone was seen more than once but under ten times. V is TRBV6-5 and J is TRBJ1-5, with 8 positions matching TRBD1. CDR1 and CDR2 (germline): MNHEY, SVGAGI. The ends lost 4 bases at V and 6 bases at J; junction bases unmatched: 8. The CDR3 consists of 15 residues. The CDR3 protein is CASSSTGGPGQPQHF. The CDR3 nucleotides read TGTGCCAGCAGTTCAACAGGGGGTCCAGGTCAGCCCCAGCATTTT.